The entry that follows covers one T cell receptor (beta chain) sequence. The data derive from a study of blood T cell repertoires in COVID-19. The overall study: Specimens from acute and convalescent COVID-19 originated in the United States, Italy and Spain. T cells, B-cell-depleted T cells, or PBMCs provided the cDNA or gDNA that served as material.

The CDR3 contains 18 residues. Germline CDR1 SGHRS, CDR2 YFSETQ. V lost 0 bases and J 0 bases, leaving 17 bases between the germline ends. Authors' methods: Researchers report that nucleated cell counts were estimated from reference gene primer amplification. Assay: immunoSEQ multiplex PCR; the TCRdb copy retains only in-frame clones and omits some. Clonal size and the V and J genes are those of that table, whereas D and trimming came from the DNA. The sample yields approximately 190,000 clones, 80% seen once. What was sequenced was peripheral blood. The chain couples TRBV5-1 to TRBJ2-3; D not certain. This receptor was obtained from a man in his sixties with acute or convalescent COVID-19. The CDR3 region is CASSLGATSSASTDTQYF. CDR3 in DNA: TGCGCCAGCAGCTTGGGGGCTACGTCGTCGGCCAGCACAGATACGCAGTATTTT.